This TCR beta chain originates from a study of blood T cell repertoires in COVID-19 (dated by TCRdb to 2019 to 2021). About the investigation overall: Samples covering the acute and convalescent phases of COVID-19 were provided by collaborators in the United States, Italy and Spain. The sample metadata nearly always contained a de-identified subject ID, COVID-19 status, age in years and sex. Where available, HLA class I and class II types were taken from metadata supplied by the sample provider and were not determined by assay-based typing. The repertoires were made available in a free public database intended to serve as a resource for research on the immune response to SARS-CoV-2. The dataset comprised deeply sampled blood TCRbeta repertoires from subjects exposed to, actively infected with, or recovered from COVID-19. The prospective study material was composed of cDNA or gDNA derived from T cells, B-cell-depleted T cells, or PBMCs. Samples were obtained from the ongoing ImmuneRACE study (first 160 participants) and from 1,254 subjects provided by 6 global collaborators. Points the paper makes about the study in general: The amount of clinical and demographic metadata varied by source and participant and was provided uncurated.

Of note for this clone: The target of this receptor is not known. Within one base of it there is no much larger clone, and no base qualities were kept.

Whole blood was collected in K2EDTA tubes by collaborating institutions according to the institutions' own protocols. For TCRbeta analysis, collaborators shipped samples as frozen whole blood, isolated PBMCs, or DNA extracted from either of those sample types. From the germline V gene (reference sequence), CDR1 is DFQATT and CDR2 is SNEGSKA. The junction carries 9 bases between V and J, which are trimmed by 3 bases and 0 bases respectively. The CDR3, from cysteine to phenylalanine, totals 14 residues. Solely the CDR3 DNA is kept, with 42 bases framed from the first base. The immunoSEQ Assay, a bias-controlled multiplex PCR, was used to amplify TCRbeta CDR3 regions from genomic DNA. The published analysis was carried out like this. The number of nucleated cells in each sample was estimated from the amplification of reference gene primers within the assay. To quantify the absolute abundance of each unique TCRbeta CDR3 rearrangement, sequence reads were collapsed and filtered. For each sample, productive Simpson clonality was calculated by taking the square root of Simpson's diversity index across productive rearrangements. TCRdb obtained this table from immuneACCESS and retained in-frame rearrangements with V and J assigned. These tables miss some clones; where compared with another copy, unresolved V genes account for less than half of the shortfall, and the remainder is unexplained. V and J calls and clone size come straight from that table; D and trimming were deduced from the DNA. In all, the sample holds about 82,000 clones, and under 90% of those were seen once. The biggest ten clones account for 9.5% to 15% of the sample.

Sequencing was performed on peripheral blood. The clonotype comes from a woman in her thirties or forties with active or convalescent COVID-19. In this chain, TRBV20-1 is recombined with TRBJ1-5; the D gene lacks a confident call. This receptor carries the CDR3 CSASSQNSNQPQHF. The bases read TGCAGTGCTAGTTCCCAGAATAGCAATCAGCCCCAGCATTTT.